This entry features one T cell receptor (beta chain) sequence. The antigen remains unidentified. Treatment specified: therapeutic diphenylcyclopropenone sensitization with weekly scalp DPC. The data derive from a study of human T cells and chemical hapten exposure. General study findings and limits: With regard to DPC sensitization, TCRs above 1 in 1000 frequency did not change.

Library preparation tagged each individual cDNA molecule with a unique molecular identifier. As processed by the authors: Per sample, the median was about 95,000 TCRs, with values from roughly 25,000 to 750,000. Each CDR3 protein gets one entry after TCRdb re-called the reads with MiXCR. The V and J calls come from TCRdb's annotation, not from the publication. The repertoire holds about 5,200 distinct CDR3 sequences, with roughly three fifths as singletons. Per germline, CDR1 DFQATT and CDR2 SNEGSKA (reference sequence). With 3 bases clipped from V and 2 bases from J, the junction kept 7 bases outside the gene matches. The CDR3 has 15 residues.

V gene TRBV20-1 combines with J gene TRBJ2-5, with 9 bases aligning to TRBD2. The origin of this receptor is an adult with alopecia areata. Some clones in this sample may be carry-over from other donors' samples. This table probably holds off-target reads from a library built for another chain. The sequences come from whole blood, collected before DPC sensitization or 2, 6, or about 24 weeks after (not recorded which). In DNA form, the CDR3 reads TGCAGTGCTAGGGGGCGACTAGCGGTACAAGAGACCCAGTACTTC. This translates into CSARGRLAVQETQYF.